Following are 26 T cell receptor beta chains from one sample sequenced in a study of blood T cell repertoires in COVID-19. This table comes from immunoSEQ multiplex PCR, and its TCRdb copy is limited to in-frame clones, with some not included. The top ten hold 1% to 1.5% of the sample, which has about 300,000 clones, more than 85% seen once. The material sequenced was peripheral blood. Receptors were obtained from a man between 65 and 85 years old with acute or convalescent COVID-19.

This rearrangement joins TRBV30 to TRBJ2-6; D possibly corresponds to TRBD1 (6 bases). V lost 3 bases and J 1 base, leaving 10 bases between the germline ends. The CDR3 consists of 15 residues. Germline CDR1 and CDR2: GTSNPN and SVGIG (reference sequence). The CDR3 nucleotides are TGTGCCTGGAGGGCCAGGGGTTCTGGGGCCAACGTCCTGACTTTC. This sequence encodes CAWRARGSGANVLTF.

In its sample, this clone was seen once. This specimen includes other DNA sequences encoding the same CDR3. This sequence joins TRBV19 and TRBJ2-2; TRBD1 aligns across 7 bases. The trim removed 6 bases at V and 3 bases at J, leaving 4 bases unmatched. The CDR3 is 14 amino acids. CDR1 and CDR2 from the germline V gene are LNHDA and SQIVND (reference sequence). The CDR3 reads CASSSQGDTGELFF. The CDR3 bases are TGTGCCAGTAGCTCTCAGGGGGACACCGGGGAGCTGTTTTTT.

The rearrangement links TRBV7-2 to TRBJ1-3; 7 positions agree with TRBD1. The germline CDR1 and CDR2 sequences are SGHTA and FQGNSA. This CDR3 spans 15 amino acids. The trim removed 5 bases at V and 4 bases at J, leaving 8 bases unmatched. The CDR3 region has the DNA TGTGCCAGCAGCAATCACAGGGGACCCGGAAACACCATATATTTT. Protein: CASSNHRGPGNTIYF.

CDR3 DNA sequence: TGTGCCAGCAGCCCCGGATCGCGGGAGTACAATGAGCAGTTCTTC. Translation: CASSPGSREYNEQFF. This chain links TRBV5-6 with TRBJ2-1; the match to TRBD2 covers 7 bases. Trimming at V came to 4 bases and at J to 4 bases, leaving 8 bases not matched to a gene. The CDR3 sequence is 15 residues long. Germline assignment: CDR1 SGHDT and CDR2 YYEEEE.

V usage is TRBV6-5 and J usage is TRBJ1-1; a weak D match, TRBD1 (5 bases). The CDR3 extends over 14 amino acids. Trimming took off 5 bases at V and 4 bases at J, with 14 bases between the two ends. The V gene's germline CDR1 is MNHEY and CDR2 SVGAGI. The DNA for the CDR3 is TGTGCCAGCAGTCCGGACATCAAGGGCACTGAAGCTTTCTTT. Encoded protein: CASSPDIKGTEAFF.

The chain employs TRBV19 and TRBJ1-5, with D possibly being TRBD1 (6 bases). The V end lost 3 bases, the J end lost 6 bases, and 21 bases lay between the germline ends. Germline CDR1 and CDR2: LNHDA and SQIVND (reference sequence). The CDR3 is made up of 17 amino acids. CDR3 bases: TGTGCCAGTAGTATGTATAACCCAGGGGTTGGAAGTCAGCCCCAGCATTTT. This codes for CASSMYNPGVGSQPQHF.

J is TRBJ1-6 and V is TRBV28; no definite D call. The germline gives CDR1 MDHEN, CDR2 SYDVKM. Trimming took 3 bases from V and 10 from J, leaving 7 bases between them. CDR3 size: 12 residues. CDR3 DNA: TGTGCCAGCAGTTTGGTCCGGTCACCCCTCCACTTT. Protein product: CASSLVRSPLHF.

This clone was counted a few times. V usage is TRBV30 and J usage is TRBJ1-3; D might be TRBD1 (6 bases). CDR1 is GTSNPN and CDR2 is SVGIG in the germline V gene (reference sequence). V shed 4 bases and J shed 0 bases, with 13 bases lying between them. The CDR3 is 15 amino acids. The CDR3 DNA is TGTGCCTGGACCCCCGACAGGATCTCTGGAAACACCATATATTTT. It yields the protein CAWTPDRISGNTIYF.

The J gene is TRBJ1-1, the V gene TRBV2, with D unclear. This CDR3 is built from 15 residues. V shed 5 bases and J shed 1 base, with 14 bases lying between them. The germline gives CDR1 SNHLY, CDR2 FYNNEI. CDR3 loop: CASSQQDPRNTEAFF. CDR3 sequence (DNA): TGTGCCAGCAGTCAGCAAGACCCTAGGAACACTGAAGCTTTCTTT.

V is TRBV28 and J is TRBJ1-3; D is uncertain. The V gene's germline CDR1 is MDHEN and CDR2 SYDVKM. There are 14 residues in the CDR3. V was pared by 5 bases and J by 3 bases, with 11 bases between. This chain's CDR3 is CASSPPGVGNTIYF. Written as DNA, the CDR3 is TGTGCCAGCAGTCCGCCAGGCGTTGGAAACACCATATATTTT.

The gene calls are TRBV10-3 and TRBJ2-1, with 9 bases aligning to TRBD2. V was clipped by 11 bases and J by 5 bases; unmatched bases: 10. The CDR3 length is 14 residues. Germline assignment: CDR1 ENHRY and CDR2 SYGVKD. As DNA, the CDR3 is TGTGCCGCGGCTAGCGGGGCGACTAACAATGAGCAGTTCTTC. It translates to CAAASGATNNEQFF.

This sequence joins TRBV6-6 and TRBJ1-5; 8 bases map to TRBD1. The CDR3 runs 14 residues. V dropped 6 bases and J dropped 4; count of bases not matched to a gene: 5. From germline, CDR1 is MNHNY and CDR2 SVGAGI (reference sequence). Written as DNA, the CDR3 is TGTGCCAGCAGACCCGACAGGGGAAATCAGCCCCAGCATTTT. Amino acid sequence: CASRPDRGNQPQHF.

The rearrangement links TRBV5-1 to TRBJ1-4, with D possibly matching TRBD1 (5 bases). V shed 0 bases and J shed 3 bases, with 15 bases lying between them. From germline, CDR1 is SGHRS and CDR2 YFSETQ. The CDR3 consists of 17 residues. This chain's CDR3 is CASSLDGGRGSNEKLFF. CDR3 nucleotide sequence: TGCGCCAGCAGCTTGGACGGGGGACGGGGATCTAATGAAAAACTGTTTTTT.

The chain has TRBV19 and TRBJ1-2; 8 nucleotides match TRBD1. This CDR3 comprises 14 residues. J lost 2 bases, V lost 6 bases, and 5 bases had no gene match. The germline gives CDR1 LNHDA, CDR2 SQIVND (reference sequence). The CDR3: CASRPGQANYGYTF. CDR3 nucleotide sequence: TGTGCCAGTAGACCGGGACAGGCCAACTATGGCTACACCTTC.

This clone was counted a few times. The chain joins TRBV5-4 to TRBJ2-7, with a possible D match to TRBD1 (6 bases). Trimming took 3 bases from V and 2 from J, leaving 9 bases between them. The CDR3 contains 13 residues. CDR1 and CDR2 (germline): SGHNT, YYREEE (reference sequence). CDR3 region: CASSSGQTYEQYF. DNA of the CDR3: TGTGCCAGCAGCTCCGGACAGACCTACGAGCAGTACTTC.

This clone appeared a few times. The chain links TRBV28 to TRBJ2-1, with TRBD2 matching 7 bases. The length of the CDR3 is 14 residues. Germline CDR1 and CDR2: MDHEN and SYDVKM. Losses at the gene ends were 7 bases for V and 6 bases for J; bases not matched to a gene: 9. The CDR3 region has the DNA TGTGCCAGCACCCCCGCCGGCGGGGGCAATGAGCAGTTCTTC. It is translated as CASTPAGGGNEQFF.

V is TRBV7-9 and J is TRBJ2-5; TRBD1 agrees at 8 bases. The CDR3 has 15 residues. The germline V gene has CDR1 SEHNR and CDR2 FQNEAQ (reference sequence). Germline trimming cut 5 bases from V and 0 bases from J; bases unmatched to any gene: 5. The CDR3 region has the DNA TGTGCCAGCAGCCGCAGGGGGCAGTACCAAGAGACCCAGTACTTC. It yields the protein CASSRRGQYQETQYF.

V is TRBV27 and J is TRBJ2-3; 8 positions agree with TRBD2. Germline V CDR1 and CDR2: MNHEY, SMNVEV (reference sequence). CDR3 size: 14 residues. Trimming removed 4 bases from V and 4 bases from J; junction bases left unmatched: 4. In nucleotides, the CDR3 is TGTGCCAGCAGTTCGGGACTAGTACCAGATACGCAGTATTTT. This sequence encodes CASSSGLVPDTQYF.

The rearrangement joins TRBV9 to TRBJ2-1; 9 positions match TRBD1. Germline CDR1 SGDLS, CDR2 YYNGEE. V lost 2 bases to trimming and J lost 5 bases; unmatched junction nucleotides: 5. This CDR3 region has 15 residues. This chain's CDR3 is CASSVPGQGDNEQFF. In nucleotides, the CDR3 is TGTGCCAGCAGCGTCCCGGGACAGGGAGACAATGAGCAGTTCTTC.

The rearrangement links TRBV19 to TRBJ1-5; no clear D. Trimming took 6 bases from V and 2 from J, leaving 11 bases between them. The CDR3 has 14 residues. CDR1 LNHDA and CDR2 SQIVND come from the germline V gene (reference sequence). In nucleotides, the CDR3 is TGTGCCAGTAGGTTAAACTTCGGCAATCAGCCCCAGCATTTT. This translates into CASRLNFGNQPQHF.

The V and J genes are TRBV5-1 and TRBJ1-1; a possible D gene is TRBD1 (6 bases). CDR1 SGHRS and CDR2 YFSETQ come from the germline V gene. V was pared by 6 bases and J by 2 bases, with 14 bases between. The CDR3 is 14 residues long. The CDR3 here is CASTPGQPNTEAFF. CDR3 nucleotide sequence: TGCGCCAGCACCCCCGGACAGCCAAACACTGAAGCTTTCTTT.

The chain carries TRBV4-1 and TRBJ2-7, with D tentatively TRBD1 (5 bases). The V gene's germline CDR1 is MGHRA and CDR2 YSYEKL. Deletions cut 2 bases from V and 2 bases from J, with 13 bases between. CDR3 length: 15 residues. CDR3 amino acids: CASSQSLGPPYEQYF. In DNA, the CDR3 is TGCGCCAGCAGCCAATCCTTGGGGCCACCCTACGAGCAGTACTTC.

V usage is TRBV5-6 and J usage is TRBJ1-4; 10 nucleotides align to TRBD1. Germline CDR1 SGHDT, CDR2 YYEEEE. Germline trimming cut 4 bases from V and 14 bases from J; bases unmatched to any gene: 14. The CDR3 has 15 amino acids. This CDR3 is CASSALPGQGRVLFF. CDR3 DNA: TGTGCCAGCAGCGCTCTCCCGGGACAGGGGCGAGTTCTGTTTTTT.

V usage is TRBV5-1 and J usage is TRBJ1-1; weak D call: TRBD1 (6 bases). This CDR3 spans 14 amino acids. Deletions cut 2 bases from V and 4 bases from J, with 12 bases between. The V gene's germline CDR1 is SGHRS and CDR2 YFSETQ. CDR3 region: CASSFSGHVTEAFF. CDR3 bases: TGCGCCAGCAGCTTTTCGGGACACGTCACTGAAGCTTTCTTT.

This rearrangement joins TRBV11-2 to TRBJ2-1; 10 nucleotides match TRBD2. The CDR3 runs 16 residues. The V segment lost 3 bases and the J segment 5 bases; nucleotides outside the gene matches: 7. Germline CDR1 is SGHAT and CDR2 is FQNNGV. CDR3 DNA sequence: TGTGCCAGCAGCTTTGGTAGCGGGGGGCCGCACAATGAGCAGTTCTTC. It codes for CASSFGSGGPHNEQFF.

The CDR3 sequence: CASSQGGGLVGETQYF. The CDR3 DNA is TGTGCCAGCAGCCAAGGAGGGGGCCTGGTAGGAGAGACCCAGTACTTC. This chain connects TRBV3-1 (or the pseudogene TRBV3-2) to TRBJ2-5; the match to TRBD1 covers 7 bases. CDR3 length: 16 residues. Germline-derived CDR1 and CDR2 are LGHDT and YNNKEL (reference sequence). After removal of 1 base from V and 4 bases from J, the junction contained 9 bases not matched to a gene.